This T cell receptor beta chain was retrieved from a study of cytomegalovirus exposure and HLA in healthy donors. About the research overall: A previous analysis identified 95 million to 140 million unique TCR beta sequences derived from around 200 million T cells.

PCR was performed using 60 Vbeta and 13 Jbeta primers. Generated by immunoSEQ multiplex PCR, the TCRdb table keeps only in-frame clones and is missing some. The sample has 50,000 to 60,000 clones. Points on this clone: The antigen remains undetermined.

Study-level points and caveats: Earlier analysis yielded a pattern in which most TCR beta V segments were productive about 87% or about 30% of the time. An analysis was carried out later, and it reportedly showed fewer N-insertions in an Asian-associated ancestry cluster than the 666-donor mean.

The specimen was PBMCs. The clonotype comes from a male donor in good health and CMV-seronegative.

The CDR3 region has the DNA TGTGCCAGCAGACTCTCGACAGGTCCGATGGGCGCTGAAGCTTTCTTT. Protein sequence: CASRLSTGPMGAEAFF. The V gene is TRBV27, the J gene TRBJ1-1, with TRBD1 as a possible D gene (6 bases). The CDR3 sequence is 16 residues long. Germline V CDR1 and CDR2: MNHEY, SMNVEV (reference sequence). V was cut by 6 bases and J by 6 bases, with 23 bases left in between.